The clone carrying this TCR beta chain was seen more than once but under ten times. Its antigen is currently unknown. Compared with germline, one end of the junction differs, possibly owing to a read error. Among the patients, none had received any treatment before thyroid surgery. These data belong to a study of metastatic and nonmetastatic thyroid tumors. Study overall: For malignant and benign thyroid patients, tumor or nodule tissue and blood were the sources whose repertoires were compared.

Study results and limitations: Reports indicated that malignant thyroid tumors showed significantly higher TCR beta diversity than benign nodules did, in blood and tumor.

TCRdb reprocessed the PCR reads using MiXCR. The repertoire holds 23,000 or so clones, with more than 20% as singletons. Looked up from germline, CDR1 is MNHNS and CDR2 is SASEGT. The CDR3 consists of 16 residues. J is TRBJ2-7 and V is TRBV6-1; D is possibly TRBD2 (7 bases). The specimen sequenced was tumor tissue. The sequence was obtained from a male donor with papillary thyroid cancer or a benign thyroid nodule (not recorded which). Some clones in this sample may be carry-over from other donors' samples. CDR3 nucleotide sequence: TGTGCAAGCAGTGACACCAAGGGGGGGGCCGCCTACGAACAGTACTTC. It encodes CASSDTKGGAAYEQYF.